A single TCR beta chain is shown here with its context. Its antigen is as yet unknown. The V end was cut by 4 bases, the J end by 3 bases, with 13 bases between. This CDR3 spans 14 amino acids. The germline gives CDR1 SGHTA, CDR2 FQGNSA. This record comes from a study of shared clonotypes between healthy human individuals. Study-wide results and limits: The study generally estimated greater richness for naive than memory subsets.

Repertoires were generated with immunoSEQ multiplex PCR, while TCRdb's copy carries only in-frame clones and drops some. The table shows about 2.5 million clones, with less than 95% occurring only once. J is TRBJ2-7 and V is TRBV7-2; D remains ambiguous. The sequenced sample was naive CD4+ T cells from PBMCs. The subset was: CD45RA+ positively selected. The origin of this receptor is a man between 18 and 29 years old in good health. Some clones in this sample may be carry-over from other donors' samples. For the CDR3, the DNA is TGTGCCAGCAGCTCAGAGGCCTCTTACTACGAGCAGTACTTC. Translating it yields CASSSEASYYEQYF. Drawing the rest from reference TRBV7-2 and TRBJ2-7, the complete variable domain is GAGVSQSPSNKVTEKGKDVELRCDPISGHTALYWYRQSLGQGLEFLIYFQGNSAPDKSGLPSDRFSAERTGGSVSTLTIQRTQQEDSAVYLCASSSEASYYEQYFGPGTRLTVT.